This entry concerns a single TCR beta chain. This CDR3 spans 14 amino acids. Trimming took 2 bases from V and 6 from J, leaving 14 bases between them. In germline, CDR1 is LGHDT, CDR2 YNNKEL (reference sequence). Cohort placement rested on clinical history that participants reported themselves. Recovery among Cohort 3 donors was established by two negative PCRs, clearance, or symptom resolution. Assay used: immunoSEQ multiplex PCR; TCRdb lists only in-frame clones, some missing. The sample lists roughly 300,000 clones, roughly 87% occurring once. This specimen comes from a study of blood T cell repertoires in COVID-19. Study-wide background: Spain, Italy and the United States supplied samples that represented acute and convalescent COVID-19.

This clonotype was sampled from a woman aged 25 to 39 who had recovered from COVID-19. J is TRBJ2-7 and V is TRBV3-1 (or the pseudogene TRBV3-2); D possibly corresponds to TRBD2 (5 bases). Sequenced: PBMCs or T cells enriched from blood (not recorded which). CDR3 protein: CASSQSGEVSEQYF. CDR3 DNA: TGTGCCAGCAGCCAATCCGGGGAAGTATCCGAGCAGTACTTC.